The entry that follows covers one T cell receptor beta chain sequence. Its antigen is undetermined. Researchers ran the PCR with 60 Vbeta and 13 Jbeta primers. The repertoire was sequenced with immunoSEQ multiplex PCR; TCRdb's copy has only in-frame clones and lacks some. Among approximately 140,000 clones listed, over 70% were seen once. The record originates from a study of cytomegalovirus exposure and HLA in healthy donors. This CDR3 has 19 amino acids. Per the germline V gene, CDR1 is MNHEY and CDR2 is SMNVEV (reference sequence). Trimming at V came to 4 bases and at J to 4 bases, leaving 11 bases not matched to a gene. Findings and limits, study-wide: Most TCR sequences were rare, but some public TCRs occurred in many donors.

The clonotype originates from a male donor in good health and CMV-seronegative. This chain links TRBV27 with TRBJ2-3; TRBD2 matches at 16 bases. Sequenced material: PBMCs. Here the CDR3 DNA reads TGTGCCAGCAGTTACTGGTCAGGGACTAGCGGGGGGGCGGCAGATACGCAGTATTTT. This translates into CASSYWSGTSGGAADTQYF.